This TCR beta chain derives from a study of cytomegalovirus exposure and HLA in healthy donors. The wider study: Out of approximately 170 million T cells, an earlier analysis found some 110 million unique TCR beta sequences in total. Study results and caveats: The study recorded 150 to 200 TCR beta chains that were cytomegalovirus-associated.

On this clone: The antigen remains undetermined.

The CDR3 is 16 amino acids. The germline CDR1 and CDR2 sequences are GTSNPN and SVGIG (reference sequence). Unmatched junction bases numbered 11, after V lost 1 base and J lost 3 bases. The PCR was carried out with 60 Vbeta primers and 13 Jbeta primers. The repertoire was sequenced with immunoSEQ multiplex PCR; TCRdb's copy has only in-frame clones and lacks some. The table lists 130,000 or so clones, 70% to 80% of them singletons, with about 1.7% in the top ten. Sample: PBMCs. The clonotype comes from a female donor in good health and CMV-seropositive. The J gene is TRBJ2-7, the V gene TRBV30, with 8 bases aligning to TRBD1. CDR3 sequence reads: CAWSGDRQGWHYEQYF. Written as DNA, the CDR3 is TGTGCCTGGAGTGGGGATCGACAGGGGTGGCACTACGAGCAGTACTTC.